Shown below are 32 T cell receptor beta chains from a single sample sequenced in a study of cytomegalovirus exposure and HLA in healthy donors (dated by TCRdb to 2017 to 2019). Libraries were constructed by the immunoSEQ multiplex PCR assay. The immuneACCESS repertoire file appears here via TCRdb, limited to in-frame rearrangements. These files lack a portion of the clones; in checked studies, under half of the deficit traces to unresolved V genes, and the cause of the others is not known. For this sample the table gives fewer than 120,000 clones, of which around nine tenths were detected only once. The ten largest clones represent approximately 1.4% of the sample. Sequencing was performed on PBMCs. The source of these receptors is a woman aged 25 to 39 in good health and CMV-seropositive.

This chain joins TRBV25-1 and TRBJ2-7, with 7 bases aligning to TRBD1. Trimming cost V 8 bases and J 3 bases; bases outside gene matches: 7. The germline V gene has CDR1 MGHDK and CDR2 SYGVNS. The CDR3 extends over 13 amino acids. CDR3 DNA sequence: TGTGCCAGCCGTCCGGCAGGGGGCTACGAGCAGTACTTC. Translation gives CASRPAGGYEQYF.

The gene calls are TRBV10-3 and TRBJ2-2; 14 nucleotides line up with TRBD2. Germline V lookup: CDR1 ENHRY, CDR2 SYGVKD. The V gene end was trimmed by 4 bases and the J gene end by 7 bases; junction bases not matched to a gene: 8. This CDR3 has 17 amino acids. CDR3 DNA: TGTGCCATCAGTGTAGAATGGGGACTAGCGGGAGTCGGGGAGCTGTTTTTT. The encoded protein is CAISVEWGLAGVGELFF.

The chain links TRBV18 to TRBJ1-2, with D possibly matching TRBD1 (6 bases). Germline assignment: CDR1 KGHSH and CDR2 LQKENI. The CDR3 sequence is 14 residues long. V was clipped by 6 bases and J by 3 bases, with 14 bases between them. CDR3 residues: CASSRDRFDYGYTF. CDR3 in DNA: TGTGCCAGCTCCAGAGACAGGTTCGACTATGGCTACACCTTC.

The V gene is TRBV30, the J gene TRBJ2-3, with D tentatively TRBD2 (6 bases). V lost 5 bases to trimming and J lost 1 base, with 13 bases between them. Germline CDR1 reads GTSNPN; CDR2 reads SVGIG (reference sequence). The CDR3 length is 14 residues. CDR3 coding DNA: TGTGCCTGGGGGAGGAGCCTTCGCACAGATACGCAGTATTTT. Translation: CAWGRSLRTDTQYF.

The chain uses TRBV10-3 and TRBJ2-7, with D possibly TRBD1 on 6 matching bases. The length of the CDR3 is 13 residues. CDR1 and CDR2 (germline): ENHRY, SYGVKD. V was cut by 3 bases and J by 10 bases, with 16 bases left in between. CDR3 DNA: TGTGCCATCAGTGAACCCGGGACAACGGTACAGTACTTC. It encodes CAISEPGTTVQYF.

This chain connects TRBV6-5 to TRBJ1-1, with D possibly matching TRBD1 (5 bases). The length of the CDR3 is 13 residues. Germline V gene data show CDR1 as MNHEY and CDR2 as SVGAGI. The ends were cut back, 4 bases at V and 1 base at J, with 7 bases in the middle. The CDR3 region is CASSWGGNTEAFF. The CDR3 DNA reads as TGTGCCAGCAGTTGGGGGGGGAACACTGAAGCTTTCTTT.

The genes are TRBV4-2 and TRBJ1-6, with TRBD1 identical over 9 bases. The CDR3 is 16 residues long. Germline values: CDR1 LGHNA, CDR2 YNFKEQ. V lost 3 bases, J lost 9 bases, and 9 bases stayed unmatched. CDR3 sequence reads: CASSHDPDRGGSPLHF. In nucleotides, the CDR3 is TGTGCCAGCAGCCACGACCCGGACAGGGGTGGTTCACCCCTCCACTTT.

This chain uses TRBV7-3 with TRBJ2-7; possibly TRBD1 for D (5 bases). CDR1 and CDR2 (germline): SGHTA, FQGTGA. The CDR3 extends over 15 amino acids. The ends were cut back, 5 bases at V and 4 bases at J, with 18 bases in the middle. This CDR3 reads CASSPRTPVEYEQYF. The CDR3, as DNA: TGTGCCAGCAGCCCGCGGACACCAGTCGAATACGAGCAGTACTTC.

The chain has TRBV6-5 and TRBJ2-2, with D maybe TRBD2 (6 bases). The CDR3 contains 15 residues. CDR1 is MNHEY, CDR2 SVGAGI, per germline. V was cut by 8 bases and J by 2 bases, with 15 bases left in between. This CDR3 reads CASRRGATNTGELFF. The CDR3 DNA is TGTGCCAGCCGGAGGGGAGCGACTAACACCGGGGAGCTGTTTTTT.

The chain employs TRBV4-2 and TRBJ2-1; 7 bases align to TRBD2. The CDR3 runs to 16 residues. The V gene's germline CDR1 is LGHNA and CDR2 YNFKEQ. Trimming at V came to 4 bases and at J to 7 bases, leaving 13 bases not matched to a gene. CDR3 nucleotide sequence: TGTGCCAGCAGCCCCACGACACGGGGGGTCACAAATGAGCAGTTCTTC. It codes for CASSPTTRGVTNEQFF.

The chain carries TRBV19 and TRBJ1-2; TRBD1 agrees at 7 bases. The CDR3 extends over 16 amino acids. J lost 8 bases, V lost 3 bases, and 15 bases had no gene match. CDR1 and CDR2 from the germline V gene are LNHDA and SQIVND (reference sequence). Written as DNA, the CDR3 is TGTGCCAGTAGTATTTCCGGGACAGCCAGCCCGCAAGGCTACACCTTC. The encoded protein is CASSISGTASPQGYTF.

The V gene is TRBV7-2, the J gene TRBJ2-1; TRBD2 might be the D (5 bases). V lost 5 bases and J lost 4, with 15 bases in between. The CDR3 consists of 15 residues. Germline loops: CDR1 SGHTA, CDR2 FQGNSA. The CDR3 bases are TGTGCCAGCAGCCCCCCGGGATCGTCGTACAATGAGCAGTTCTTC. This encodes CASSPPGSSYNEQFF.

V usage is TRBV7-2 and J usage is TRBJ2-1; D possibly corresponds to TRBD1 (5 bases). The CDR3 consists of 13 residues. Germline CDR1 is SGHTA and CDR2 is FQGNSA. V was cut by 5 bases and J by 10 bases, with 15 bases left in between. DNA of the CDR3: TGTGCCAGCAGCACAGCCCACCCAGGGGAGCAGTTCTTC. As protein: CASSTAHPGEQFF.

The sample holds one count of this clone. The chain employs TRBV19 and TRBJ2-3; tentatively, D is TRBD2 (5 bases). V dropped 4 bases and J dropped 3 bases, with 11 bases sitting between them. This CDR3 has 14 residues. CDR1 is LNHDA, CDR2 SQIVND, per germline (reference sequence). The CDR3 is CASSNGKWTDTQYF. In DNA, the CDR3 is TGTGCCAGTAGTAACGGGAAGTGGACAGATACGCAGTATTTT. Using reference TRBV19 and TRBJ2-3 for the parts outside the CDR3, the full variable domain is DGGITQSPKYLFRKEGQNVTLSCEQNLNHDAMYWYRQDPGQGLRLIYYSQIVNDFQKGDIAEGYSVSREKKESFPLTVTSAQKNPTAFYLCASSNGKWTDTQYFGPGTRLTVL.

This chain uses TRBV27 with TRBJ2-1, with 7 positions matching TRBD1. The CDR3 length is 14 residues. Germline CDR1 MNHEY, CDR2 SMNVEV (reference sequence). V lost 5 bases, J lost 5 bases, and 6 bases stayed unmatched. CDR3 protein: CASSRRDRDNEQFF. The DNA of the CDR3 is TGTGCCAGCAGTCGCCGGGACAGAGACAATGAGCAGTTCTTC.

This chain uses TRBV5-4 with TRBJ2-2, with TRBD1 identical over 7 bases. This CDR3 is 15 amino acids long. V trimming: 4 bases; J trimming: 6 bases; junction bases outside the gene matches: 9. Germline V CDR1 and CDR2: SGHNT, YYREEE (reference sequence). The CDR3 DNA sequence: TGTGCCAGCAGCCATCAACAGGGGAAAGCCGGGGAGCTGTTTTTT. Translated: CASSHQQGKAGELFF. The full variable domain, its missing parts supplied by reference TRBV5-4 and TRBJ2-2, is ETGVTQSPTHLIKTRGQQVTLRCSSQSGHNTVSWYQQALGQGPQFIFQYYREEENGRGNFPPRFSGLQFPNYSSELNVNALELDDSALYLCASSHQQGKAGELFFGEGSRLTVL.

The CDR3 nucleotides read TGCGCCAGCAAGGGTAGCGGGAGAGCCGAGCAGTACTTC. Amino acid sequence: CASKGSGRAEQYF. The chain recombines TRBV10-1 with TRBJ2-7, with 9 bases matching TRBD2. CDR1 WNHNN and CDR2 SYGVQD come from the germline V gene (reference sequence). J was trimmed by 6 bases and V by 7 bases; bases with no gene match: 7. This CDR3 has 13 amino acids.

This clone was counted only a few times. CDR3 sequence reads: CASTGSALPGEQYF. CDR3 nucleotides: TGTGCCAGTACAGGGTCGGCTCTCCCCGGCGAGCAGTACTTC. This chain connects TRBV28 to TRBJ2-7; D might be TRBD1 (6 bases). The CDR3 contains 14 residues. V lost 9 bases and J 6 bases, leaving 21 bases between the germline ends. CDR1 and CDR2 (germline): MDHEN, SYDVKM. The whole variable domain, remainder taken from reference TRBV28 and TRBJ2-7, is DVKVTQSSRYLVKRTGEKVFLECVQDMDHENMFWYRQDPGLGLRLIYFSYDVKMKEKGDIPEGYSVSREKKERFSLILESASTNQTSMYLCASTGSALPGEQYFGPGTRLTVT.

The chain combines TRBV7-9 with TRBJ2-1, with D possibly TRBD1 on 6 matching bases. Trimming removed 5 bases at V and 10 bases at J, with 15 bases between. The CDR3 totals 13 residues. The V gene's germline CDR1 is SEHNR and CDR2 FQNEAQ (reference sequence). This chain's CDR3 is CASSISQGSEQFF. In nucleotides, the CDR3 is TGTGCCAGCAGCATATCACAGGGCTCGGAGCAGTTCTTC.

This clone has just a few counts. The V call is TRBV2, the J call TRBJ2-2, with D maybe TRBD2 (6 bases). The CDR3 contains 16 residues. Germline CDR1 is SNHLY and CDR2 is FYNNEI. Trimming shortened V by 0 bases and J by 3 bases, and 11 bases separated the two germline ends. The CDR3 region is CASSEAAGQDTGELFF. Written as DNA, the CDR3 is TGTGCCAGCAGTGAAGCCGCGGGGCAGGACACCGGGGAGCTGTTTTTT.

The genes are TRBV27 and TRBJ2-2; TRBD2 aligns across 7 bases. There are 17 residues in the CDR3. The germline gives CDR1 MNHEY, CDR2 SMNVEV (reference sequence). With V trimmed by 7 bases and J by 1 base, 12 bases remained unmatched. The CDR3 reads CASNPTGGGRNTGELFF. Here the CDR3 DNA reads TGTGCCAGCAACCCGACGGGGGGAGGGAGGAACACCGGGGAGCTGTTTTTT.

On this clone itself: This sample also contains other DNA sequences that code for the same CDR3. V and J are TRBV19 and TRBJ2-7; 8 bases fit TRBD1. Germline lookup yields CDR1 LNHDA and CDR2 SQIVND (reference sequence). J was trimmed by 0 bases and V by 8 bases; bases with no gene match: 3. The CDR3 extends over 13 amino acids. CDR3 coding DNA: TGTGCCAGTGCAGGGGGCGGCTCCTACGAGCAGTACTTC. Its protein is CASAGGGSYEQYF.

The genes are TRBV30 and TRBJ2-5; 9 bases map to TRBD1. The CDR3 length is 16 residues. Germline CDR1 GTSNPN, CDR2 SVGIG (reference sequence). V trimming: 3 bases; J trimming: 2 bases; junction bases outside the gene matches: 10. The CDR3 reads CAWRGGDRDKQETQYF. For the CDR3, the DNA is TGTGCCTGGAGGGGGGGGGACAGGGATAAACAAGAGACCCAGTACTTC.

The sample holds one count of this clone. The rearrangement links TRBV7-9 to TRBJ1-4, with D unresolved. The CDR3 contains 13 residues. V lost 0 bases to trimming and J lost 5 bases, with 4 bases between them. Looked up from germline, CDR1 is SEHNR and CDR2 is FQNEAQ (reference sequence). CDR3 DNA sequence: TGTGCCAGCAGCTTAGCCAGGAATGAAAAACTGTTTTTT. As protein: CASSLARNEKLFF.

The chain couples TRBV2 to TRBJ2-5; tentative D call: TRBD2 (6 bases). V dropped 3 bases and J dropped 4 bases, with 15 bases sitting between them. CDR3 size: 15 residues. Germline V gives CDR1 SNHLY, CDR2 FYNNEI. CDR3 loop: CASSEKGLSRETQYF. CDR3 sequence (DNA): TGTGCCAGCAGTGAGAAGGGACTTTCCCGAGAGACCCAGTACTTC.

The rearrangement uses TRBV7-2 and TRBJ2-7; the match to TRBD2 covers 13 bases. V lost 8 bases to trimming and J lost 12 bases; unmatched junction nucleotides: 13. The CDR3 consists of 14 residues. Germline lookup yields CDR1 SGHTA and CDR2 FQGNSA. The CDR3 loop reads CASRPGVGLAGVYF. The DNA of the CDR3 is TGTGCCAGCCGCCCCGGAGTAGGACTAGCGGGAGTGTACTTC.

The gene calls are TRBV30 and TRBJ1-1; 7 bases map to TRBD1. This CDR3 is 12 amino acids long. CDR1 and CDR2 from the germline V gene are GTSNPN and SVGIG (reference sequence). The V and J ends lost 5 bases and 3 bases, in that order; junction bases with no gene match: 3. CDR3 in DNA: TGTGCCTGGGACAGGGCCTACACTGAAGCTTTCTTT. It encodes CAWDRAYTEAFF.

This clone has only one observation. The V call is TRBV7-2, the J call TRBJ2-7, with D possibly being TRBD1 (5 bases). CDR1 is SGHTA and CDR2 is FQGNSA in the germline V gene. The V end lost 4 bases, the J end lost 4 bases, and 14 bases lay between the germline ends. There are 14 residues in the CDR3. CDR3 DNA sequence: TGTGCCAGCAGCTGGGCTAATCAGGGTTACGAGCAGTACTTC. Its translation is CASSWANQGYEQYF.

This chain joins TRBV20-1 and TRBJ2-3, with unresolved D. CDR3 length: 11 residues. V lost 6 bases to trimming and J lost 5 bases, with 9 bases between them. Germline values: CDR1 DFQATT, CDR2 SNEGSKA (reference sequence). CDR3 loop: CSAVAVDTQYF. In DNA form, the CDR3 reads TGCAGTGCCGTAGCCGTAGATACGCAGTATTTT.

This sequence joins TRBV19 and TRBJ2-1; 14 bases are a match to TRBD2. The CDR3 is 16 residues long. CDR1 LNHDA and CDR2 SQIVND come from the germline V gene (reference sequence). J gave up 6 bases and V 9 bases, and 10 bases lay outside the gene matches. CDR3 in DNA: TGTGCCAGCACCTCCGGGACTAGCGGGAGAACCAATGAGCAGTTCTTC. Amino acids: CASTSGTSGRTNEQFF.

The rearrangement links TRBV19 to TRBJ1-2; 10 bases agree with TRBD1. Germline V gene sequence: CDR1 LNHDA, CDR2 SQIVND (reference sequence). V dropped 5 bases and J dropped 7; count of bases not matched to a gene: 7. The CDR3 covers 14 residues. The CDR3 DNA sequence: TGTGCCAGTAGTGCGGGACAGGGGATCGGTGGCTACACCTTC. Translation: CASSAGQGIGGYTF. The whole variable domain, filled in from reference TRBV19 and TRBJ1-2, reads DGGITQSPKYLFRKEGQNVTLSCEQNLNHDAMYWYRQDPGQGLRLIYYSQIVNDFQKGDIAEGYSVSREKKESFPLTVTSAQKNPTAFYLCASSAGQGIGGYTFGSGTRLTVV.

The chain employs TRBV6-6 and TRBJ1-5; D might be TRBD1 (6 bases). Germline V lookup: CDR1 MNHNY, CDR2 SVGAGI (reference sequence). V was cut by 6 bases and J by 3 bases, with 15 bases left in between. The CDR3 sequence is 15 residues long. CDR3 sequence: CASRFPDRSNQPQHF. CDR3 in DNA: TGTGCCAGCAGATTCCCCGACAGGTCCAATCAGCCCCAGCATTTT.